The rows below give T cell receptor beta chains drawn from one sample of a study of blood T cell repertoires in COVID-19. Only in-frame clones appear in the TCRdb table, and some are missing; sequencing was by immunoSEQ multiplex PCR. The data hold about 250,000 clones, with more than 65% observed a single time. The material sequenced was peripheral blood. The receptor source for this set is a man between 45 and 60 years old with active or convalescent COVID-19. Each CDR3 is given with its conserved first and last residue. The D gene is left open where the match is weak. Size is omitted from some rows. Given values are once, few, many or a class for expanded clones.

D	J	size	V	DNA	CDR3
.	TRBJ2-1	.	TRBV18	TGTGCCAGCTCACCAACGACAGGTATTTTCTCCAATGAGCAGTTCTTC	CASSPTTGIFSNEQFF
TRBD2	TRBJ2-3	.	TRBV27	TGTGCCAGCACACGAGCGGGGGGGCCGACAGATACGCAGTATTTT	CASTRAGGPTDTQYF
TRBD2	TRBJ2-2	.	TRBV7-9	TGTGCCAGCAGCTTAATTAGGGGACTAGCGGTGAACACCGGGGAGCTGTTTTTT	CASSLIRGLAVNTGELFF
.	TRBJ1-2	.	TRBV30	TGTGCCTGGAGTGTACTTAACGTTATCTTC	CAWSVLNVIF
.	TRBJ2-7	.	TRBV10-1	TGCGCCAGCATCCCTAGAGGGCGGGTCCCCGACGAGCAGTACTTC	CASIPRGRVPDEQYF
.	TRBJ2-1	.	TRBV7-3	TGTGCCAGCAGCTTATCGAACCGGGATCAGCAGTTCTTC	CASSLSNRDQQFF
TRBD2	TRBJ2-3	once	TRBV7-9	TGTGCCAGCAGCTGGGCCCAACGGGGGGGCCACACAGATACGCAGTATTTT	CASSWAQRGGHTDTQYF
TRBD1	TRBJ1-4	once	TRBV29-1	TGCAGCGTTGCCCCAGGGGGGAATGAAAAACTGTTTTTT	CSVAPGGNEKLFF
TRBD1	TRBJ2-7	.	TRBV9	TGTGCCAGCAGCTCCAGGACAGGGGGATACGAGCAGTACTTC	CASSSRTGGYEQYF
TRBD1	TRBJ2-2	.	TRBV7-8	TGTGCCAGCAGCCTGGGGACAGAGACCGGGGAGCTGTTTTTT	CASSLGTETGELFF
.	TRBJ2-7	once	TRBV30	TGTGCCTGGAGTGTACGGGGGCAGGGGGGCGAGCAGTACTTC	CAWSVRGQGGEQYF
TRBD1	TRBJ2-5	.	TRBV4-2	TGTGCCAGCAGCCGCGGGACAGGGACAGAGACCCAGTACTTC	CASSRGTGTETQYF
TRBD1	TRBJ1-1	.	TRBV30	TGTGCCTGGAGGGACAGGGGGGCCCGGAACACTGAAGCTTTCTTT	CAWRDRGARNTEAFF
TRBD1	TRBJ1-5	.	TRBV19	TGTGCCACTGCGGACAGGGGAGTCTATAGCAATCAGCCCCAGCATTTT	CATADRGVYSNQPQHF
TRBD1	TRBJ1-5	.	TRBV6-5	TGTGCCAGCGGGCCCGGGACAGGGGATTATCAGCCCCAGCATTTT	CASGPGTGDYQPQHF
TRBD1	TRBJ2-7	.	TRBV28	TGTGCCAGCAGTTCAAATCGGGACAGGGGCTACGAGCAGTACTTC	CASSSNRDRGYEQYF
TRBD1	TRBJ2-7	.	TRBV27	TGTGCCAGCAGCGACAGGGAATACGAGCAGTACTTC	CASSDREYEQYF
TRBD1	TRBJ1-1	.	TRBV7-2	TGTGCCAGCAGCTTGGGGACAGGGGGCTTCCGGACTGAAGCTTTCTTT	CASSLGTGGFRTEAFF
TRBD1	TRBJ2-3	.	TRBV28	TGTGCCAGCAGTTCGGCCGGGACAGGGACGAGCACAGATACGCAGTATTTT	CASSSAGTGTSTDTQYF
TRBD1	TRBJ1-1	.	TRBV9	TGTGCCAGCAGCGTAGTCGTACAGGGGAGCACTGAAGCTTTCTTT	CASSVVVQGSTEAFF
TRBD1	TRBJ2-5	.	TRBV7-9	TGTGCCAGCAGCTTAGAGGCAGGGGGCGGGAAGACCCAGTACTTC	CASSLEAGGGKTQYF
.	TRBJ1-3	.	TRBV5-1	TGCGCCAGCAGCGAGGACATTCCTCTAGTCTCTGGAAACACCATATATTTT	CASSEDIPLVSGNTIYF
.	TRBJ2-1	.	TRBV27	TGTGCCAGCAGTTTTTTGGGAGGTGAGCAGTTCTTC	CASSFLGGEQFF
.	TRBJ1-1	.	TRBV5-1	TGCGCCAGCAGTGGGGCTTTTAACACTGAAGCTTTCTTT	CASSGAFNTEAFF